This passage covers 27 T cell receptor beta chains from one sample sequenced in a study of long-term antiretroviral therapy in people with HIV. Run at survey level, the immunoSEQ assay was version v3.0. Repertoires were generated with immunoSEQ multiplex PCR, while TCRdb's copy carries only in-frame clones and drops some. The sample lists 34,000 or so clones, 70% to 90% occurring once. The material sequenced was unsorted PBMCs, taken 3.3 years after starting antiretroviral therapy. The receptors shown here come from a man in his late teens or twenties with HIV.

This clone was counted a single time. The chain carries TRBV7-2 and TRBJ2-6; D is uncertain. With 3 bases removed from V and 0 bases from J, the gap between germline ends came to 12 bases. Germline V CDR1 and CDR2: SGHTA, FQGNSA. This CDR3 has 17 amino acids. CDR3 residues: CASSFVLSSSGANVLTF. CDR3 DNA: TGTGCCAGCAGCTTTGTACTCTCGAGCTCTGGGGCCAACGTCCTGACTTTC. The full variable domain, with the rest looked up from reference TRBV7-2 and TRBJ2-6, is GAGVSQSPSNKVTEKGKDVELRCDPISGHTALYWYRQSLGQGLEFLIYFQGNSAPDKSGLPSDRFSAERTGGSVSTLTIQRTQQEDSAVYLCASSFVLSSSGANVLTFGAGSRLTVL.

The CDR3 bases are TGTGCCAGTAGCGTCCTAGCGGGAGTCGATGAGACCCAGTACTTC. This gives the protein CASSVLAGVDETQYF. The chain uses TRBV7-9 and TRBJ2-5; 10 bases line up with TRBD2. The CDR3 has 15 amino acids. Germline CDR1 SEHNR, CDR2 FQNEAQ (reference sequence). The J segment lost 5 bases and the V segment lost 9 bases, leaving 12 bases of the junction unmatched.

The chain joins TRBV19 to TRBJ2-1, with no clear D. There are 15 residues in the CDR3. V lost 9 bases to trimming and J lost 0 bases, with 15 bases between them. From germline, CDR1 is LNHDA and CDR2 SQIVND (reference sequence). CDR3 bases: TGTGCCAGCGCGTCTGGACCGAGCTCCTACAATGAGCAGTTCTTC. Encoded protein: CASASGPSSYNEQFF.

This clone appeared once. The chain recombines TRBV7-3 with TRBJ2-7, with 8 bases aligning to TRBD1. The V gene end was trimmed by 3 bases and the J gene end by 6 bases; junction bases not matched to a gene: 7. The CDR3 consists of 14 residues. CDR1 SGHTA and CDR2 FQGTGA come from the germline V gene. The CDR3 bases are TGTGCCAGCAGCTTGACAGGGGCCCGAGGCGAGCAGTACTTC. It translates to CASSLTGARGEQYF.

The chain uses TRBV5-6 and TRBJ2-7, with D maybe TRBD1 (5 bases). CDR1 and CDR2 from the germline V gene are SGHDT and YYEEEE. V was trimmed by 0 bases and J by 2 bases, leaving 6 bases between them. This CDR3 is built from 13 residues. CDR3 residues: CASSLDRTYEQYF. The CDR3 DNA reads TGTGCCAGCAGCTTGGACAGGACCTACGAGCAGTACTTC.

CDR3 bases: TGTGCCAGCACGAACAGGGCTGGCTACACCTTC. Protein product: CASTNRAGYTF. The chain combines TRBV6-6 with TRBJ1-2; weak D call: TRBD1 (6 bases). This CDR3 is 11 amino acids long. The ends were cut back, 7 bases at V and 7 bases at J, with 10 bases in the middle. Germline V lookup: CDR1 MNHNY, CDR2 SVGAGI (reference sequence).

This clone turned up a few times. The gene calls are TRBV6-1 and TRBJ2-7, with D unclear. V was clipped by 4 bases and J by 0 bases, with 13 bases between them. Germline-derived CDR1 and CDR2 are MNHNS and SASEGT. The CDR3 runs 15 residues. The CDR3: CASSGENAPSYEQYF. The CDR3 DNA reads as TGTGCCAGCAGTGGAGAGAACGCCCCCTCCTACGAGCAGTACTTC.

The chain recombines TRBV28 with TRBJ2-7; D tentatively fits TRBD1 or TRBD2 (5 bases each). The ends were cut back, 3 bases at V and 7 bases at J, with 13 bases in the middle. The CDR3 totals 13 residues. Germline V CDR1 and CDR2: MDHEN, SYDVKM. CDR3 in amino acids: CASSFGLPGEQYF. As DNA, the CDR3 is TGTGCCAGCAGTTTTGGACTCCCAGGGGAGCAGTACTTC. Based on the CDR3 plus reference TRBV28 and TRBJ2-7, the full variable domain is DVKVTQSSRYLVKRTGEKVFLECVQDMDHENMFWYRQDPGLGLRLIYFSYDVKMKEKGDIPEGYSVSREKKERFSLILESASTNQTSMYLCASSFGLPGEQYFGPGTRLTVT.

The chain combines TRBV6-6 with TRBJ1-1, with a tentative D call TRBD1 (5 bases). There are 12 residues in the CDR3. The V gene lost 11 bases and the J gene lost 0 bases, with 10 bases spanning the gap. Germline values: CDR1 MNHNY, CDR2 SVGAGI (reference sequence). CDR3 nucleotides: TGTGCCGGTCAAGGGGTGAACACTGAAGCTTTCTTT. Its protein product is CAGQGVNTEAFF.

This chain links TRBV7-9 with TRBJ2-2; TRBD1 is a possible D gene (8 bases). The germline V gene encodes CDR1 SEHNR and CDR2 FQNEAQ (reference sequence). With 4 bases removed from V and 0 bases from J, the gap between germline ends came to 15 bases. The CDR3 sequence is 17 residues long. The CDR3 reads CASSYWTGRANTGELFF. Written as DNA, the CDR3 is TGTGCCAGCAGCTATTGGACAGGGAGGGCGAACACCGGGGAGCTGTTTTTT.

The chain combines TRBV4-1 with TRBJ2-1, with 10 bases matching TRBD1. The J segment lost 4 bases and the V segment lost 4 bases, leaving 4 bases of the junction unmatched. The CDR3 spans 15 residues. Per the germline V gene, CDR1 is MGHRA and CDR2 is YSYEKL. As DNA, the CDR3 is TGCGCCAGCAGCCGCGGACAGGGGGGGTACAATGAGCAGTTCTTC. Translated: CASSRGQGGYNEQFF.

This CDR3 is CASSLEYGNQPQHF. The DNA for the CDR3 is TGTGCCAGCAGCTTAGAGTATGGCAATCAGCCCCAGCATTTT. The chain recombines TRBV7-9 with TRBJ1-5; no definite D call. Trimming took off 1 base at V and 2 bases at J, with 6 bases between the two ends. There are 14 residues in the CDR3. In germline, CDR1 is SEHNR, CDR2 FQNEAQ (reference sequence).

This chain joins TRBV27 and TRBJ2-7; 9 bases align to TRBD1. The length of the CDR3 is 16 residues. Germline lookup yields CDR1 MNHEY and CDR2 SMNVEV (reference sequence). Unmatched junction bases numbered 3, after V lost 0 bases and J lost 0 bases. Here the CDR3 reads CASSLSRTGASYEQYF. The DNA for the CDR3 is TGTGCCAGCAGTTTATCGAGGACAGGGGCCTCCTACGAGCAGTACTTC.

This chain joins TRBV5-6 and TRBJ2-1; D is unresolved. Germline V gives CDR1 SGHDT, CDR2 YYEEEE. The CDR3 has 12 amino acids. The V end lost 2 bases, the J end lost 8 bases, and 8 bases lay between the germline ends. Written as DNA, the CDR3 is TGTGCCAGCAGCTTTCAAACAGATGAGCAGTTCTTC. This sequence encodes CASSFQTDEQFF.

CDR3 sequence reads: CASGWTSDNEQFF. CDR3 DNA: TGTGCCAGCGGGTGGACGAGCGACAATGAGCAGTTCTTC. The genes are TRBV7-2 and TRBJ2-1; no clear D. V lost 8 bases and J 5 bases, leaving 13 bases between the germline ends. Per the germline V gene, CDR1 is SGHTA and CDR2 is FQGNSA. This CDR3 contains 13 residues.

The V and J genes are TRBV28 and TRBJ2-7, with D unresolved. The CDR3 sequence is 11 residues long. With 3 bases removed from V and 4 bases from J, the gap between germline ends came to 4 bases. The V gene's germline CDR1 is MDHEN and CDR2 SYDVKM. Here the CDR3 DNA reads TGTGCCAGCAGTTTTGGGTACGAGCAGTACTTC. This encodes CASSFGYEQYF.

This rearrangement joins TRBV5-5 to TRBJ1-2; possible D gene TRBD1, 6 bases. The CDR3 loop spans 16 amino acids. The V and J ends lost 5 bases and 0 bases respectively, with 17 bases between them. Looked up from germline, CDR1 is SGHKS and CDR2 is YYEKEE (reference sequence). CDR3 in amino acids: CASRPYSGTTNYGYTF. The CDR3 bases are TGTGCCAGCAGACCTTACTCCGGGACAACTAACTATGGCTACACCTTC.

The V gene is TRBV4-1, the J gene TRBJ1-1; 8 bases fit TRBD1. Germline CDR1 and CDR2: MGHRA and YSYEKL. Trimming removed 4 bases from V and 4 bases from J; junction bases left unmatched: 5. CDR3 length: 14 amino acids. The CDR3 loop is CASSLDRGGTEAFF. The CDR3 DNA reads as TGCGCCAGCAGCCTCGACAGGGGAGGCACTGAAGCTTTCTTT.

The rearrangement links TRBV7-9 to TRBJ1-6, with 8 bases identical to TRBD1. The CDR3 totals 15 residues. Trimming took 5 bases from V and 8 from J; bases not matched to a gene: 8. Looked up from germline, CDR1 is SEHNR and CDR2 is FQNEAQ (reference sequence). Here the CDR3 reads CASSNGQGRHSPLHF. Here the CDR3 DNA reads TGTGCCAGCAGCAACGGACAGGGACGTCATTCACCCCTCCACTTT.

This clone is a singleton in its sample. This CDR3 reads CASSVTGFSSYEQYF. The CDR3 DNA sequence: TGCGCCAGCAGTGTCACAGGGTTTAGCTCCTACGAGCAGTACTTC. The J gene is TRBJ2-7, the V gene TRBV5-1; tentatively, D is TRBD1 (6 bases). CDR1 and CDR2 from the germline V gene are SGHRS and YFSETQ. Trimming took off 5 bases at V and 0 bases at J, with 15 bases between the two ends. The CDR3 is 15 amino acids.

The chain uses TRBV11-2 and TRBJ1-1, with 8 bases identical to TRBD1. The CDR3 has 18 residues. CDR1 is SGHAT, CDR2 FQNNGV, per germline. V shed 1 base and J 1 base; nucleotides not matched to a gene: 11. CDR3 loop: CASSLVRTGMVKNTEAFF. CDR3 nucleotide sequence: TGTGCCAGCAGCTTAGTTAGGACAGGGATGGTGAAGAACACTGAAGCTTTCTTT.

The chain combines TRBV27 with TRBJ1-1, with D uncertain. The length of the CDR3 is 16 residues. Trimming removed 2 bases at V and 7 bases at J, with 20 bases between. The germline CDR1 and CDR2 sequences are MNHEY and SMNVEV (reference sequence). The CDR3 DNA follows: TGTGCCAGCAGTTTAGGCTGGGTCGTTGACGGTGGTGAAGCTTTCTTT. Amino acids: CASSLGWVVDGGEAFF.

The chain couples TRBV23-1 to TRBJ1-2; D possibly corresponds to TRBD1 (5 bases). TRBV23-1 is identified as an open reading frame with a role that is uncertain. Trimming shortened V by 0 bases and J by 6 bases, and 20 bases separated the two germline ends. This CDR3 region has 17 residues. The CDR3 coding sequence is TGCGCCAGCAGTCAATCCCTCGGGGGGGGGACTGGGGATGGCTACACCTTC. This gives the protein CASSQSLGGGTGDGYTF.

V usage is TRBV7-8 and J usage is TRBJ2-5, with TRBD1 matching over 7 bases. The CDR3 extends over 16 amino acids. The J segment lost 0 bases and the V segment lost 4 bases, leaving 8 bases of the junction unmatched. Germline CDR1 and CDR2: SGHVS and FQNEAQ. The CDR3 DNA sequence: TGTGCCAGCAGCTCTAGGACAGGTGGTTACCAAGAGACCCAGTACTTC. Encoded protein: CASSSRTGGYQETQYF.

The chain is built from TRBV12-5 and TRBJ2-7, with 8 positions matching TRBD1. From germline, CDR1 is LGHNT and CDR2 FRNRAP. The CDR3 totals 14 residues. Trimming at V came to 5 bases and at J to 2 bases, leaving 5 bases not matched to a gene. The CDR3 coding sequence is TGTGCTAGTGGTCCCGGGACAGGACCCTACGAGCAGTACTTC. Residues: CASGPGTGPYEQYF.

The rearrangement joins TRBV5-1 to TRBJ2-7, with a possible D match to TRBD1 (5 bases). The germline gives CDR1 SGHRS, CDR2 YFSETQ. The CDR3 sequence is 14 residues long. V was trimmed by 0 bases and J by 4 bases, leaving 11 bases between them. CDR3 amino acids: CASSLVTEFYEQYF. The CDR3 region has the DNA TGCGCCAGCAGCTTGGTGACAGAGTTTTACGAGCAGTACTTC.

The chain combines TRBV9 with TRBJ2-3, with D perhaps matching TRBD2 (5 bases). The CDR3 totals 15 residues. Germline values: CDR1 SGDLS, CDR2 YYNGEE. Trimming pared 4 bases from V and 0 bases from J, leaving 12 bases between. The CDR3 coding sequence is TGTGCCAGCAGCTCTAGCCCGGACAGCACAGATACGCAGTATTTT. Translation: CASSSSPDSTDTQYF.